The rows below give T cell receptor beta chains drawn from one sample of a study of blood T cells in healthy people across ages. One entry per CDR3 protein, called by TCRdb with MiXCR from the 5' RACE reads. Of 1.8 million or so distinct CDR3 sequences in the sample, about 39% were seen once. Input material: blood. These TCRs come from a human donor in good health. Both conserved end residues are part of each CDR3. A D gene is named only where the DNA matches it firmly. Expanded clones get a size class; other rows say once, few or many, or leave the size out.

>many|TRBV12-3/TRBV12-4|NA|TRBJ2-7
TGTGCCAGCAGGGGGTGGAGCTACGAGCAGTACTTC
CASRGWSYEQYF
>few|TRBV15|NA|TRBJ2-1
TGTGCCACCAGCTCCGGACCGAACAATGAGCAGTTCTTC
CATSSGPNNEQFF
>NA|TRBV6-2/TRBV6-3|NA|TRBJ1-5
TGTGCCAGCAGTTACCCCCCGACAGAACTCAATCAGCCCCAGCATTTT
CASSYPPTELNQPQHF
>NA|TRBV9|NA|TRBJ1-2
TGTGCCAGCAGCGGCGCCGGTCTAAGGACCCGCACCTACACCTTC
CASSGAGLRTRTYTF
>NA|TRBV2|NA|TRBJ1-1
TGTGCCAGCAGTGAGGTACCAGAAGCTTTCTTT
CASSEVPEAFF
>NA|TRBV10-3|TRBD2|TRBJ2-5
TGTGCCATCAGTGACTGGACTAGCGGGGGGGAAAAAGAGACCCAGTACTTC
CAISDWTSGGEKETQYF
>few|TRBV6-1|TRBD2|TRBJ2-1
TGTGCCAGCAGTGTACGGGCGGGGGTTACCTACAATGAGCAGTTCTTC
CASSVRAGVTYNEQFF
>few|TRBV15|NA|TRBJ1-2
TGTGCCACCTCCGACGGAGTTGGAGGTAGTGGGGGCTACACCTTC
CATSDGVGGSGGYTF
>many|TRBV12-3/TRBV12-4|NA|TRBJ1-1
TGTGCCAGCAGTCAACAGGGCTACACTGAAGCTTTCTTT
CASSQQGYTEAFF
>NA|TRBV7-2|NA|TRBJ1-2
TGTGCCAGCAGCTTACTTTATGGCTCCACCTTC
CASSLLYGSTF
>few|TRBV4-2|TRBD1|TRBJ1-2
TGTGCCAGCAGCCAAGATAGAGGAAACAGGGGTTTTTATGGCTACACCTTC
CASSQDRGNRGFYGYTF
>NA|TRBV4-1|NA|TRBJ2-1
TGCGCCAGCAGCCAAGATACGAGACTCTACAATGAGCAGTTCTTC
CASSQDTRLYNEQFF
>few|TRBV5-6|NA|TRBJ2-1
TGTGCCAGCAGCTTGGGGTGGGAGGCCGCCTTCAATGAGCAGTTCTTC
CASSLGWEAAFNEQFF
>NA|TRBV24-1|TRBD2|TRBJ2-1
TGTGCCACCAGTGATTTAGGGACTAGTCATGAGCAGTTCTTC
CATSDLGTSHEQFF
>few|TRBV24-1|TRBD1|TRBJ2-6
TGTGCCACCAGTGACCGGGACAGCTCTGGGGCCAACGTCCTGACTTTC
CATSDRDSSGANVLTF
>NA|TRBV28|TRBD2|TRBJ2-4
TGTGCCAGCAGAGTAGGGACTACATCGCTATTCGGGAACATTCAGTACTTC
CASRVGTTSLFGNIQYF
>NA|TRBV20-1|NA|TRBJ2-6
TGCAGTGCTAGAGTGGGGCAGGAGGCAGTTGGGGCCAACGTCCTGACTTTC
CSARVGQEAVGANVLTF
>few|TRBV28|TRBD1|TRBJ2-7
TGTGCCAGCATACCGACAGGGGAGTCCTACGAGCAGTACTTC
CASIPTGESYEQYF
>NA|TRBV7-2|NA|TRBJ1-4
TGTGCCAGCAAATTTGGCAGCCCTAATGAAAAACTGTTTTTT
CASKFGSPNEKLFF
>NA|TRBV2|NA|TRBJ2-1
TGTGCCAGCAGAAAAGACCAAACCAATGAGCAGTTCTTC
CASRKDQTNEQFF
>few|TRBV4-1|NA|TRBJ1-1
TGCGCCAGCAGCCAAGAGATAGGGGGGCTCGCTTTCTTT
CASSQEIGGLAFF
>NA|TRBV12-3/TRBV12-4|NA|TRBJ1-4
TGTGCCAGCAGACCCCGCGGAGCCTATAATGAAAAACTGTTTTTT
CASRPRGAYNEKLFF
>few|TRBV5-5|NA|TRBJ2-7
TGTGCCAGCAACCCCTGGGGGTACTCCTACGAGCAGTACTTC
CASNPWGYSYEQYF
>NA|TRBV20-1|TRBD1|TRBJ1-6
TGCAGTGCTAGGGGATACAGGGGCGATTCACCCCTCCACTTT
CSARGYRGDSPLHF
>NA|TRBV9|NA|TRBJ1-3
TGTGCCAGCAGCGGGGATTGGGGCCCCGGAAACACCATATATTTT
CASSGDWGPGNTIYF
>once|TRBV7-2|NA|TRBJ1-6
TGTGCCAGCAGCCCCGGGGAGCTTTATAATTCACCCCTCCACTTT
CASSPGELYNSPLHF
>few|TRBV18|TRBD2|TRBJ2-3
TGTGCCAGCTCATTAACCGTGGCTAGCGGGGGAGCAGATACGCAGTATTTT
CASSLTVASGGADTQYF
>few|TRBV20-1|NA|TRBJ2-3
TGCAGTGCTAGAGAAGGGACCCGCCAGCCAGATACGCAGTATTTT
CSAREGTRQPDTQYF
>NA|TRBV20-1|TRBD1|TRBJ1-5
TGCAGTGCTCGTGACAGGGGAGGGCTCAATCGGCCCCAGCATTTT
CSARDRGGLNRPQHF
>NA|TRBV4-2|NA|TRBJ2-1
TGTGCCAGCACCACACAGGGTAACAATGAGCAGTTCTTC
CASTTQGNNEQFF
>few|TRBV29-1|NA|TRBJ1-1
TGCAGCGTTGGGAAGGGAGACACTGAAGCTTTCTTT
CSVGKGDTEAFF
>NA|TRBV14|NA|TRBJ1-1
TGTGCCAGCAGCCAAGCAGAGGGGTGGACTGAAGCTTTCTTT
CASSQAEGWTEAFF
>NA|TRBV20-1|NA|TRBJ2-1
TGCAGTGCTAGACCCCGCCCGACATTCGCCTACAATGAGCAGTTCTTC
CSARPRPTFAYNEQFF
>NA|TRBV5-1|TRBD1|TRBJ2-5
TGCGCCAGTGCCCGGGACAGGGCCCAAGAGACCCAGTACTTC
CASARDRAQETQYF
>once|TRBV2|NA|TRBJ1-5
TGTGCCAGCACGGCAAGCTTTTTGGGCAATCAGCCCCAGCATTTT
CASTASFLGNQPQHF
>NA|TRBV9|TRBD1|TRBJ1-4
TGTGCCAGCAGCGGAACCGGGGCAGGGGGGCGCGGAACTAACGAAAAACTGTTTTTT
CASSGTGAGGRGTNEKLFF
>few|TRBV12-3/TRBV12-4|NA|TRBJ1-6
TGTGCCAGCAGTTTGGCGGTCCAGGCCCTCCACTTT
CASSLAVQALHF
>NA|TRBV4-3|NA|TRBJ2-3
TGCGCCAGCAGCCCCCAGGGGTTCACAGATACGCAGTATTTT
CASSPQGFTDTQYF
>few|TRBV15|NA|TRBJ2-6
TGTGCCACCAGCCAGCAGGGAACTAGATCTGGGGCCAACGTCCTGACTTTC
CATSQQGTRSGANVLTF
>NA|TRBV13|TRBD1|TRBJ2-3
TGTGCCAGCAGCTTGACAGGGGCGGGCACGCAGTATTTT
CASSLTGAGTQYF
>NA|TRBV5-5|NA|TRBJ2-7
TGTGCCAGCAGCTTGGCGGGGGCAGGGGGATTCTACGAGCAGTACTTC
CASSLAGAGGFYEQYF
>once|TRBV10-3|TRBD1|TRBJ2-7
TGTGCCATCAGTGCGGGACAGGAAGGGTACGAGCAGTACTTC
CAISAGQEGYEQYF
>NA|TRBV7-2|NA|TRBJ1-5
TGTGCCAGCAGCTTAGGTACAGCCGCAGGACCCCAGCATTTT
CASSLGTAAGPQHF
>NA|TRBV7-9|NA|TRBJ2-7
TGTGCCAGCACCCTGGACGTGGGGAGATACGAGCAGTACTTC
CASTLDVGRYEQYF
>few|TRBV6-2/TRBV6-3|NA|TRBJ2-7
TGTGCCAGCAGTACCAAACTTCGGACAGAGTACTACGAGCAGTACTTC
CASSTKLRTEYYEQYF
>NA|TRBV7-8|TRBD1|TRBJ2-4
TGTGCCAGCAGCCCAACAGGGGTCCTGGCCAAAAACATTCAGTACTTC
CASSPTGVLAKNIQYF
>NA|TRBV28|NA|TRBJ1-4
TGTGCCAGCAGGCCGGACGGGGGGTTGACTAATGAAAAACTGTTTTTT
CASRPDGGLTNEKLFF
>NA|TRBV30|NA|TRBJ1-4
TGTGCCTGGAGGCCCCCGGGGGGAAAACTGTTTTTT
CAWRPPGGKLFF